A selection of T cell receptor beta chains follows, all from one sample in a study of blood T cell repertoires in COVID-19. Sequencing used immunoSEQ multiplex PCR; TCRdb keeps in-frame clones, though not all of them. This sample has roughly 280,000 clones, with 65% to 90% found just once. Sample: peripheral blood. These receptors were obtained from a man aged 30-40 years with active or convalescent COVID-19. The CDR3 runs from the conserved cysteine through the conserved F or W. The order of the fields is J gene, D gene, clone size, V gene, CDR3 DNA, CDR3 protein. The D gene is left open where the match is weak. For some rows the clone size is stated as once, few or many, or as a class when expanded; others skip it.

J: TRBJ2-1
D: TRBD2
size: NA
V: TRBV12-5
DNA: TGTGCTAGTGGTTTGGTCTGGGCTAGCGGGGGAGAAAACAATGAGCAGTTCTTC
CDR3: CASGLVWASGGENNEQFF

J: TRBJ1-1
D: NA
size: NA
V: TRBV10-3
DNA: TGTGCCATCAGTGAGATTGAGGGCACTGAAGCTTTCTTT
CDR3: CAISEIEGTEAFF

J: TRBJ1-5
D: NA
size: NA
V: TRBV7-2
DNA: TGTGCCAGCAGCCCCCCCGAACCCGGACAGAGCAATCAGCCCCAGCATTTT
CDR3: CASSPPEPGQSNQPQHF

J: TRBJ1-1
D: TRBD1
size: once
V: TRBV6-2/TRBV6-3
DNA: TGTGCCAGCAGCGAACAGGGGTTCACTGAAGCTTTCTTT
CDR3: CASSEQGFTEAFF

J: TRBJ1-4
D: NA
size: NA
V: TRBV5-4
DNA: TGTGCCAGCAGCTTTCAGAATGAAAAACTGTTTTTT
CDR3: CASSFQNEKLFF

J: TRBJ1-1
D: NA
size: NA
V: TRBV5-1
DNA: TGCGCCAGCAGGGCGGGGAGGATGAACACTGAAGCTTTCTTT
CDR3: CASRAGRMNTEAFF

J: TRBJ2-7
D: NA
size: NA
V: TRBV24-1
DNA: TGTGCCACCAGTGACGGCGGGACGGAGGTCTTCCACGAGCAGTACTTC
CDR3: CATSDGGTEVFHEQYF

J: TRBJ2-3
D: TRBD2
size: NA
V: TRBV5-1
DNA: TGCGCCAGCAGCTTGCCTACGGGGACTAGCGGGCCTTGGGGAGCAGATACGCAGTATTTT
CDR3: CASSLPTGTSGPWGADTQYF

J: TRBJ1-6
D: TRBD1
size: NA
V: TRBV10-3
DNA: TGTGCCATCAGTGAGTCGGGGACAGGGGATAGGTCACCCCTCCACTTT
CDR3: CAISESGTGDRSPLHF

J: TRBJ2-5
D: NA
size: NA
V: TRBV6-2/TRBV6-3
DNA: TGTGCCAGCAGTTACTCGGGCACTCGTGGCGCGGGTGAGACCCAGTACTTC
CDR3: CASSYSGTRGAGETQYF

J: TRBJ1-3
D: NA
size: NA
V: TRBV11-3
DNA: TGTGCCAGCAGTCCTAGCCGGTCCGGCACCATATATTTT
CDR3: CASSPSRSGTIYF

J: TRBJ2-1
D: NA
size: NA
V: TRBV11-2
DNA: TGTGCCAGCAGCTTATTTTCAGGGGCCCGATTCTTTTACAATGAGCAGTTCTTC
CDR3: CASSLFSGARFFYNEQFF

J: TRBJ2-7
D: TRBD2
size: NA
V: TRBV4-2
DNA: TGTGCCAGCAGCCAAGAAAGAAGCGGGGGCAACTACGAGCAGTACTTC
CDR3: CASSQERSGGNYEQYF

J: TRBJ2-7
D: TRBD1
size: NA
V: TRBV29-1
DNA: TGCAGCGTTGCCCCAACAGGGGCCTACGAGCAGTACTTC
CDR3: CSVAPTGAYEQYF

J: TRBJ1-6
D: TRBD1
size: NA
V: TRBV11-2
DNA: TGTGCCAGCAGCTTACTTGTCAGGGGGCGGTCACCCCTCCACTTT
CDR3: CASSLLVRGRSPLHF

J: TRBJ2-7
D: TRBD1
size: NA
V: TRBV9
DNA: TGTGCCAGCAGCCCCAAGACAGGGACCTACGAGCAGTACTTC
CDR3: CASSPKTGTYEQYF

J: TRBJ1-1
D: NA
size: NA
V: TRBV5-3
DNA: TGTGCCAGAAGCGAAAAAAGATGTACAACTGAAGCTTTCTTT
CDR3: CARSEKRCTTEAFF

J: TRBJ2-1
D: NA
size: NA
V: TRBV7-9
DNA: TGTGCCTTAGGGGGAGCGGTAGGCAATGAGCAGTTCTTC
CDR3: CALGGAVGNEQFF

J: TRBJ2-7
D: TRBD1
size: NA
V: TRBV3-1/TRBV3-2
DNA: TGTGCCAGCAGCCCACAGGGGTATAGGCAGTACTTC
CDR3: CASSPQGYRQYF

J: TRBJ1-4
D: NA
size: NA
V: TRBV6-6
DNA: TGTGCCAGCAGCGAAACGGGGGGCCATGATGAAAAACTGTTTTTT
CDR3: CASSETGGHDEKLFF

J: TRBJ2-7
D: NA
size: once
V: TRBV6-6
DNA: TGTGCCAGCAGTTACATCAGCGGCTACGAGCAGTACTTC
CDR3: CASSYISGYEQYF

J: TRBJ2-2
D: TRBD1
size: NA
V: TRBV6-5
DNA: TGTGCCACAGGGCCGGGACAGGGATTCCCCGGGGAGCTGTTTTTT
CDR3: CATGPGQGFPGELFF

J: TRBJ1-3
D: NA
size: NA
V: TRBV5-1
DNA: TGCGCCAGCAGCTTGAGGTTGTCGGGGATAGACTCTGGAAACACCATATATTTT
CDR3: CASSLRLSGIDSGNTIYF

J: TRBJ1-5
D: NA
size: NA
V: TRBV19
DNA: TGTGCCAGTAGTATGCACATGAGCAATCAGCCCCAGCATTTT
CDR3: CASSMHMSNQPQHF

J: TRBJ1-2
D: TRBD1
size: few
V: TRBV6-2/TRBV6-3
DNA: TGTGCCAGCAGTCAATTCGACAGGGCCCCAAACTATGGCTACACCTTC
CDR3: CASSQFDRAPNYGYTF

J: TRBJ1-1
D: TRBD1
size: NA
V: TRBV29-1
DNA: TGCAGCGTTGAGGGACAGGGGGCGCAGTTGAACACTGAAGCTTTCTTT
CDR3: CSVEGQGAQLNTEAFF

J: TRBJ1-6
D: NA
size: few
V: TRBV7-8
DNA: TGTGCCAGCAGCTTAGAGAACAGGGTCGGTAATTCACCCCTCCACTTT
CDR3: CASSLENRVGNSPLHF

J: TRBJ1-2
D: NA
size: NA
V: TRBV27
DNA: TGTGCCAGCAGTTTTGGAGCGGGTTATGGCTACACCTTC
CDR3: CASSFGAGYGYTF

J: TRBJ2-3
D: NA
size: NA
V: TRBV10-2
DNA: TGCGCCAGCAGTGAAGACAGGAGCACAGATACGCAGTATTTT
CDR3: CASSEDRSTDTQYF

J: TRBJ2-5
D: NA
size: NA
V: TRBV19
DNA: TGTGCCAGCGCCATTCAAGACAGGCTCGAAGAGACCCAGTACTTC
CDR3: CASAIQDRLEETQYF

J: TRBJ2-7
D: NA
size: NA
V: TRBV30
DNA: TGTGCCTGGAGTGTAAGGGGGTCCTACTACGAGCAGTACTTC
CDR3: CAWSVRGSYYEQYF

J: TRBJ1-2
D: TRBD1
size: NA
V: TRBV6-5
DNA: TGTGCCAGCAGTTCCTTAGACAGGGGCTCTTTTTACGGCTACACCTTC
CDR3: CASSSLDRGSFYGYTF

J: TRBJ2-1
D: TRBD2
size: NA
V: TRBV5-1
DNA: TGCGCCAGCAGCTTGGGGCGGGGGGGCCCGAATGAGCAGTTCTTC
CDR3: CASSLGRGGPNEQFF

J: TRBJ2-3
D: NA
size: few
V: TRBV2
DNA: TGTGCCAGCAGTGAAGTTGGTCGTCAGGCGGGTGGCACAGATACGCAGTATTTT
CDR3: CASSEVGRQAGGTDTQYF

J: TRBJ2-3
D: TRBD2
size: NA
V: TRBV7-9
DNA: TGTGCCAGCAGCCCCGGGACTAGCGGGGCTTCTAGCACAGATACGCAGTATTTT
CDR3: CASSPGTSGASSTDTQYF

J: TRBJ1-1
D: TRBD1
size: NA
V: TRBV12-3/TRBV12-4
DNA: TGTGCCAGCAGTTACAGACAGGGGGGGAAAGCTTTCTTT
CDR3: CASSYRQGGKAFF

J: TRBJ1-6
D: NA
size: NA
V: TRBV10-3
DNA: TGTGCCATGCCGGGGCCTGCCAGGGGCAACTCACCCCTCCACTTT
CDR3: CAMPGPARGNSPLHF

J: TRBJ2-7
D: NA
size: NA
V: TRBV5-4
DNA: TGTGCCAGCAGCTCCAGGGGTTTCTCCTACGAGCAGTACTTC
CDR3: CASSSRGFSYEQYF

J: TRBJ1-5
D: NA
size: NA
V: TRBV6-1
DNA: TGTGCCAGCAGTGAAGAGTGGGGGGTTAGGCCCCAGCATTTT
CDR3: CASSEEWGVRPQHF

J: TRBJ1-1
D: NA
size: NA
V: TRBV9
DNA: TGTGCCAGCAGCCCCGAGGGGGGGGTTACTGAAGCTTTCTTT
CDR3: CASSPEGGVTEAFF